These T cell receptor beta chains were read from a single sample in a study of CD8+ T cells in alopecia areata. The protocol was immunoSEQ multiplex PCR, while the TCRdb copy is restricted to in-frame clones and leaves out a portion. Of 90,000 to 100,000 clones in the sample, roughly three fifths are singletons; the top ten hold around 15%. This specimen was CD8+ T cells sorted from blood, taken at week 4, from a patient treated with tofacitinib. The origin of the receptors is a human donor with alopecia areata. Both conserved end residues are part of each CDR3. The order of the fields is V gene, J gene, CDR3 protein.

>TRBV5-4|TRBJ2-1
CASRRTTSASSYNEQFF
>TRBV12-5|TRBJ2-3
CASKAGTEDTQYF
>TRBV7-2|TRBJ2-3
CASSPADGRTDTQYF
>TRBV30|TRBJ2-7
CAWSPKPGGEQYF
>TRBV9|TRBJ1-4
CASSGTALNEKLFF
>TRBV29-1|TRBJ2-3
CSVSGGAPDTQYF
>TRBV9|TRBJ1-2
CASSVGGGDYGYTF
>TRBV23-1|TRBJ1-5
CASSQSAQGNGQPQHF
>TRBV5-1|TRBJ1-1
CASSLVRGTNTEAFF
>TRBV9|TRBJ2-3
CASSVGGVGTDTQYF